The clone carrying this TCR beta chain is medium-sized (0.01 to 0.1%) in the sample. Antigen: not known. TCRB immunosequencing input was around 460 nanograms of biopsy DNA per sample. Generated by immunoSEQ multiplex PCR, the TCRdb table keeps only in-frame clones and is missing some. This sample has more than 15,000 clones, with 60% found just once. V was pared by 4 bases and J by 6 bases, with 2 bases of the junction left unmatched. This CDR3 spans 14 amino acids. CDR1 SNHLY and CDR2 FYNNEI come from the germline V gene. This record belongs to a study of T cell repertoires in ileal Crohn's disease. As for the study in general: About half received postoperative treatment, some 11 with thiopurines and about 20 anti-TNF. Study-level points and caveats: Clonal expansions were more frequent in active smokers than non-smokers at surgery. High-frequency clones were more common in sorted CD8 than CD4 cells.

This chain links TRBV2 with TRBJ1-4, with 10 positions matching TRBD1. The receptor's source is an adult with Crohn's disease. Sequencing used ileal tissue. The DNA for the CDR3 is TGTGCCAGCAGTGGGGACAGGGGTGATGAAAAACTGTTTTTT. Translated, it gives CASSGDRGDEKLFF.